These 30 T cell receptor beta chains share one sample of origin, sequenced in a study of T cell responses to AZD1222 COVID-19 vaccine. Clones were read by immunoSEQ multiplex PCR, and TCRdb kept only the in-frame ones, dropping some. The table shows about 97,000 clones, with roughly 86% occurring only once. Sequencing used peripheral blood, obtained 28 days after the second AZD1222 dose. These TCRs come from an adult who received the AZD1222 COVID-19 vaccine.

The rearrangement joins TRBV9 to TRBJ2-7; 7 nucleotides agree with TRBD1. The germline V gene encodes CDR1 SGDLS and CDR2 YYNGEE. CDR3 length: 14 residues. V lost 1 base to trimming and J lost 6 bases; unmatched junction nucleotides: 7. The CDR3: CASSVLGTEAEQYF. CDR3 bases: TGTGCCAGCAGCGTATTGGGGACAGAGGCCGAGCAGTACTTC.

This clone was counted between two and nine times. The chain is built from TRBV5-1 and TRBJ1-1, with a tentative D call TRBD1 (5 bases). With 2 bases removed from V and 1 base from J, the gap between germline ends came to 9 bases. In germline, CDR1 is SGHRS, CDR2 YFSETQ. The CDR3 length is 14 residues. The CDR3: CASSFGGSNTEAFF. CDR3 DNA: TGCGCCAGCAGCTTTGGGGGGTCGAACACTGAAGCTTTCTTT.

This chain joins TRBV7-2 and TRBJ2-7; TRBD2 aligns across 12 bases. The CDR3 totals 18 residues. Germline CDR1 and CDR2: SGHTA and FQGNSA. Losses at the gene ends were 2 bases for V and 2 bases for J; bases not matched to a gene: 10. The CDR3 reads CASSLRSSGRAGTYEQYF. The CDR3, as DNA: TGTGCCAGCAGCTTAAGGTCTAGCGGGAGGGCCGGAACCTACGAGCAGTACTTC.

The genes are TRBV7-9 and TRBJ2-7; D remains unclear. Germline lookup yields CDR1 SEHNR and CDR2 FQNEAQ (reference sequence). V was shortened by 5 bases and J by 6 bases, with 14 bases between the two germline ends. This CDR3 is built from 13 residues. The CDR3, as DNA: TGTGCCAGCAGCCTCGGTTCGGAGCGCGAGCAGTACTTC. Protein sequence: CASSLGSEREQYF.

The J gene is TRBJ2-7, the V gene TRBV15; D unclear. The CDR3 length is 16 residues. The germline V gene encodes CDR1 LNHNV and CDR2 YYDKDF (reference sequence). V was pared by 2 bases and J by 3 bases, with 17 bases between. CDR3 sequence: CATSRPRVLSRYEQYF. The CDR3, as DNA: TGTGCCACCAGCAGACCACGGGTGTTGTCCCGCTACGAGCAGTACTTC.

This clone was detected only once. This chain connects TRBV27 to TRBJ2-5; 7 nucleotides line up with TRBD2. The CDR3 consists of 14 residues. With 5 bases clipped from V and 5 bases from J, the junction kept 8 bases outside the gene matches. Germline V gene lookup returns CDR1 MNHEY and CDR2 SMNVEV (reference sequence). The CDR3 here is CASSLLTSRETQYF. The CDR3 nucleotides are TGTGCCAGCAGTCTCCTGACTAGCAGGGAGACCCAGTACTTC.

The genes are TRBV28 and TRBJ2-7; D possibly uses TRBD1 or TRBD2 (5 bases each). V gave up 7 bases and J gave up 4 bases, with 14 bases separating them. The CDR3 has 13 amino acids. CDR1 is MDHEN, CDR2 SYDVKM, per germline. CDR3 residues: CASKLIGTYEQYF. CDR3 coding DNA: TGTGCCAGCAAACTTATAGGGACGTACGAGCAGTACTTC.

The chain uses TRBV5-1 and TRBJ2-7; maybe TRBD1 (5 bases). In germline, CDR1 is SGHRS, CDR2 YFSETQ. Trimming took off 5 bases at V and 0 bases at J, with 9 bases between the two ends. The CDR3 spans 13 residues. CDR3: CASSLTGSYEQYF. The CDR3 nucleotides are TGCGCCAGCAGTCTTACAGGCTCCTACGAGCAGTACTTC.

J is TRBJ1-1 and V is TRBV10-2; 7 nucleotides match TRBD1. In germline, CDR1 is WSHSY, CDR2 SAAADI. Trimming removed 10 bases from V and 0 bases from J; junction bases left unmatched: 11. This CDR3 has 15 amino acids. In DNA form, the CDR3 reads TGCGCCACCCGCCGAGGGGGCCTGTTGAACACTGAAGCTTTCTTT. Residues: CATRRGGLLNTEAFF.

The chain recombines TRBV5-6 with TRBJ1-4; weak D call: TRBD1 (6 bases). V lost 1 base and J 4 bases, leaving 8 bases between the germline ends. Germline lookup yields CDR1 SGHDT and CDR2 YYEEEE. This CDR3 comprises 14 residues. CDR3 in amino acids: CASSLSGVNEKLFF. CDR3 nucleotide sequence: TGTGCCAGCAGCTTGTCAGGGGTTAATGAAAAACTGTTTTTT.

This clone was seen a single time. This chain uses TRBV27 with TRBJ2-1; TRBD2 matches 12 bases. Germline CDR1 and CDR2: MNHEY and SMNVEV (reference sequence). J gave up 2 bases and V 3 bases, and 5 bases lay outside the gene matches. This CDR3 region has 17 residues. The CDR3 spells CASSFPPSGRAYNEQFF. The CDR3 coding sequence is TGTGCCAGCAGTTTCCCCCCTAGCGGGAGGGCCTACAATGAGCAGTTCTTC.

In DNA form, the CDR3 reads TGTGCCAGCAGTTCGGGGGCCTCTGGAAACACCATATATTTT. Its translation: CASSSGASGNTIYF. The V call is TRBV7-2, the J call TRBJ1-3; possibly TRBD1 for D (6 bases). Germline loops: CDR1 SGHTA, CDR2 FQGNSA. The CDR3 covers 14 residues. V lost 6 bases, J lost 0 bases, and 9 bases lay in between.

The chain links TRBV6-2 or TRBV6-3 to TRBJ2-7; 11 bases fit TRBD1. After removal of 4 bases from V and 6 bases from J, the junction contained 8 bases not matched to a gene. Per the germline V gene, CDR1 is MNHEY and CDR2 is SVGEGT. The CDR3 spans 15 residues. Written as DNA, the CDR3 is TGTGCCAGCAGTTCTTACGGACAGGGGGCCTTCGAGCAGTACTTC. Translated: CASSSYGQGAFEQYF.

This clone has just one count. The rearrangement uses TRBV19 and TRBJ2-1; no firm D call. Trimming stripped 3 bases from V and 5 bases from J, with 11 bases between. This CDR3 is 14 amino acids long. Germline CDR1 and CDR2: LNHDA and SQIVND (reference sequence). CDR3 in DNA: TGTGCCAGTAGTATCGTCCCGAAGAACAATGAGCAGTTCTTC. It specifies CASSIVPKNNEQFF.

This chain connects TRBV6-5 to TRBJ2-2, with D uncertain. Trimming stripped 6 bases from V and 4 bases from J, with 6 bases between. This CDR3 spans 12 amino acids. CDR1 is MNHEY, CDR2 SVGAGI, per germline. This CDR3 is CASRPITGELFF. The DNA for the CDR3 is TGTGCCAGCAGGCCTATCACCGGGGAGCTGTTTTTT.

The V gene is TRBV24-1, the J gene TRBJ2-1, with D perhaps matching TRBD1 (5 bases). V lost 2 bases to trimming and J lost 2 bases, with 9 bases between them. This CDR3 region has 15 residues. Germline V gives CDR1 KGHDR, CDR2 SFDVKD. Here the CDR3 reads CATSDSPGTYNEQFF. The CDR3 region has the DNA TGTGCCACCAGTGATTCTCCAGGGACCTACAATGAGCAGTTCTTC.

This clone was detected only once. V and J are TRBV7-2 and TRBJ1-1; 8 bases are shared with TRBD1. This CDR3 region has 15 residues. Germline V gene lookup returns CDR1 SGHTA and CDR2 FQGNSA. The V and J ends lost 2 bases and 5 bases, in that order; junction bases with no gene match: 7. The DNA for the CDR3 is TGTGCCAGCAGCTTACCCAGGGGGCGCGGGACTGAAGCTTTCTTT. It yields the protein CASSLPRGRGTEAFF.

The rearrangement uses TRBV20-1 and TRBJ1-2; no clear D. V was cut by 3 bases and J by 4 bases, with 9 bases left in between. Germline CDR1 reads DFQATT; CDR2 reads SNEGSKA (reference sequence). The CDR3 consists of 12 residues. CDR3 residues: CSASTGGYGYTF. For the CDR3, the DNA is TGCAGTGCTAGTACTGGCGGCTATGGCTACACCTTC.

The chain carries TRBV7-6 and TRBJ1-1, with TRBD1 matching over 12 bases. Germline V CDR1 and CDR2: SGHVS, FNYEAQ. V was pared by 1 base and J by 7 bases, with 4 bases of the junction left unmatched. This CDR3 spans 15 amino acids. The CDR3 region is CASSLDGTGGDEAFF. The CDR3 DNA is TGTGCCAGCAGCTTAGACGGGACAGGGGGCGATGAAGCTTTCTTT. Supplemented by reference TRBV7-6 and TRBJ1-1, the full variable domain reads GAGVSQSPRYKVTKRGQDVALRCDPISGHVSLYWYRQALGQGPEFLTYFNYEAQQDKSGLPNDRFSAERPEGSISTLTIQRTEQRDSAMYRCASSLDGTGGDEAFFGQGTRLTVV.

This clone was detected a few times. V usage is TRBV19 and J usage is TRBJ2-1; possible D gene TRBD1, 5 bases. This CDR3 is 16 amino acids long. Per germline, CDR1 LNHDA and CDR2 SQIVND (reference sequence). Trimming left V 5 bases short and J 0 bases short, with 14 bases between. The DNA of the CDR3 is TGTGCCAGTAGTCGCGGACAACCTTCCTCCTACAATGAGCAGTTCTTC. The encoded protein is CASSRGQPSSYNEQFF.

This clone was picked up a small number of times. The rearrangement links TRBV2 to TRBJ2-3; 8 positions match TRBD2. The CDR3 runs to 14 residues. V was clipped by 7 bases and J by 1 base; unmatched bases: 4. The germline V gene has CDR1 SNHLY and CDR2 FYNNEI. The CDR3 loop reads CASKSSGGTDTQYF. In DNA form, the CDR3 reads TGTGCCAGCAAGAGTAGCGGGGGCACAGATACGCAGTATTTT. The full variable domain, its missing parts supplied by reference TRBV2 and TRBJ2-3, is EPEVTQTPSHQVTQMGQEVILRCVPISNHLYFYWYRQILGQKVEFLVSFYNNEISEKSEIFDDQFSVERPDGSNFTLKIRSTKLEDSAMYFCASKSSGGTDTQYFGPGTRLTVL.

The gene calls are TRBV7-6 and TRBJ2-1, with a possible D match to TRBD1 (5 bases). This CDR3 comprises 16 residues. The V end was cut by 1 base, the J end by 1 base, with 11 bases between. Germline values: CDR1 SGHVS, CDR2 FNYEAQ. CDR3: CASSLGPRASYNEQFF. CDR3 nucleotides: TGTGCCAGCAGCTTAGGTCCCAGGGCGTCCTACAATGAGCAGTTCTTC.

This chain links TRBV18 with TRBJ1-3; D ambiguous. V was cut by 3 bases and J by 4 bases, with 13 bases left in between. Germline V gene data show CDR1 as KGHSH and CDR2 as LQKENI. The CDR3 loop spans 15 amino acids. CDR3 protein: CASSPSSGNGNTIYF. The CDR3 DNA reads as TGTGCCAGCTCACCTTCCTCGGGGAACGGAAACACCATATATTTT.

The V and J genes are TRBV27 and TRBJ2-1; D gene uncertain. Looked up from germline, CDR1 is MNHEY and CDR2 is SMNVEV (reference sequence). V lost 3 bases and J 5 bases, leaving 14 bases between the germline ends. CDR3 length equals 15 residues. CDR3: CASSFSPTSHNEQFF. Here the CDR3 DNA reads TGTGCCAGCAGTTTCTCTCCGACTTCCCACAATGAGCAGTTCTTC.

This rearrangement joins TRBV6-2 or TRBV6-3 to TRBJ2-1, with 9 bases matching TRBD2. The CDR3 consists of 15 residues. J lost 5 bases, V lost 6 bases, and 8 bases had no gene match. Per the germline V gene, CDR1 is MNHEY and CDR2 is SVGEGT. DNA of the CDR3: TGTGCCAGCAGCATAGCGGGAGTGGCTAACAATGAGCAGTTCTTC. Translating gives CASSIAGVANNEQFF.

The CDR3 here is CASSLGEDTQYF. The CDR3 coding sequence is TGTGCCAGCAGCTTAGGAGAGGATACGCAGTATTTT. The rearrangement uses TRBV11-3 and TRBJ2-3; no definite D call. The CDR3 is made up of 12 amino acids. V gave up 1 base and J gave up 6 bases, with 5 bases separating them. CDR1 and CDR2 (germline): SGHNT, YENEEA.

The chain combines TRBV5-4 with TRBJ1-1; D is unresolved. Germline V gene sequence: CDR1 SGHNT, CDR2 YYREEE (reference sequence). CDR3 length: 13 amino acids. With 4 bases removed from V and 4 bases from J, the gap between germline ends came to 11 bases. The CDR3, as DNA: TGTGCCAGCAGCCCTCTTTCTGCCACTGAAGCTTTCTTT. Protein sequence: CASSPLSATEAFF. The full variable domain, its missing parts supplied by reference TRBV5-4 and TRBJ1-1, is ETGVTQSPTHLIKTRGQQVTLRCSSQSGHNTVSWYQQALGQGPQFIFQYYREEENGRGNFPPRFSGLQFPNYSSELNVNALELDDSALYLCASSPLSATEAFFGQGTRLTVV.

Only one count was recorded for this clone. V usage is TRBV7-3 and J usage is TRBJ2-2; possible D gene TRBD1, 5 bases. V lost 6 bases to trimming and J lost 3 bases, with 14 bases between them. The CDR3 has 15 amino acids. Germline loops: CDR1 SGHTA, CDR2 FQGTGA. The CDR3 nucleotides are TGTGCCAGCAGTTCAGTAGGGGCGGACACCGGGGAGCTGTTTTTT. Its translation is CASSSVGADTGELFF.

This clone is a singleton in its sample. V gene TRBV2 combines with J gene TRBJ2-5; 8 positions match TRBD2. Germline V gives CDR1 SNHLY, CDR2 FYNNEI. The CDR3 totals 14 residues. The V and J ends lost 7 bases and 1 base, in that order; junction bases with no gene match: 5. CDR3 protein: CASTAGGLQETQYF. The CDR3 nucleotides read TGTGCCAGCACTGCGGGGGGCCTCCAAGAGACCCAGTACTTC.

This clone showed up just once. The rearrangement uses TRBV7-9 and TRBJ1-1, with D perhaps TRBD1 (6 bases). This CDR3 is built from 19 residues. The V gene's germline CDR1 is SEHNR and CDR2 FQNEAQ (reference sequence). The V gene lost 4 bases and the J gene lost 9 bases, with 33 bases spanning the gap. This chain's CDR3 is CASSSTFRSNGRKGGKAFF. Here the CDR3 DNA reads TGTGCCAGCAGCTCTACCTTCCGCTCAAACGGGCGGAAGGGGGGTAAAGCTTTCTTT.